This record covers a single T cell receptor (beta chain). Its specificity is unknown. This record belongs to a study of T cell responses to AZD1222 COVID-19 vaccine. Whole-study results and caveats: When two AZD1222 doses had been given, Spike-specific TCR breadth and depth rose. Baseline antibody screening turned up just six seropositive AZD1222 recipients. A reported finding is that nearly half of spike-specific TCRs target unmutated variant regions. Scientists sampled the repertoires only once the peak T cell response had passed.

Trimming took off 0 bases at V and 0 bases at J, with 10 bases between the two ends. The CDR3 runs 16 residues. From germline, CDR1 is SGDLS and CDR2 YYNGEE. Repertoires were generated with immunoSEQ multiplex PCR, while TCRdb's copy carries only in-frame clones and drops some. The table records approximately 100,000 clones, about nine tenths of them present only once. The sequences come from peripheral blood, collected on day 0 of AZD1222 vaccination. The chain links TRBV9 to TRBJ1-3; D is possibly TRBD1 (5 bases). The sequence derives from an adult in good health. In nucleotides, the CDR3 is TGTGCCAGCAGCGTAGACAGGAGTCCCTCTGGAAACACCATATATTTT. It codes for CASSVDRSPSGNTIYF.